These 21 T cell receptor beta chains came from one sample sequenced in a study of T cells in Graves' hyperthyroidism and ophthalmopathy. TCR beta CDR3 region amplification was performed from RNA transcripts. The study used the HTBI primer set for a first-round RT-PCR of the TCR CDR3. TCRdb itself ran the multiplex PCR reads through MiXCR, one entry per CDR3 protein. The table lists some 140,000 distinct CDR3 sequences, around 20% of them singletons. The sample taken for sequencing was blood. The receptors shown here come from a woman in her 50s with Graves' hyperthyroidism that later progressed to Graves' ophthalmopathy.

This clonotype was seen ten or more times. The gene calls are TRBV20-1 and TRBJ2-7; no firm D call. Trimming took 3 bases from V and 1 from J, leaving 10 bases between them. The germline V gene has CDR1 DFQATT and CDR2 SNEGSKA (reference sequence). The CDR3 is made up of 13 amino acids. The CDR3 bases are TGCAGTGCTAGGCCGAGCAGTTCCTACGAGCAGTACTTC. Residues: CSARPSSSYEQYF.

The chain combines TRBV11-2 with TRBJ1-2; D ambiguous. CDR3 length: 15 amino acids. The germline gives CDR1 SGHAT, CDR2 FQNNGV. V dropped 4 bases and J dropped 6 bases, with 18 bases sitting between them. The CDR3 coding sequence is TGTGCCAGCAGCTCAGAGAGGGCCTTACCGGATGGCTACACCTTC. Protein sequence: CASSSERALPDGYTF.

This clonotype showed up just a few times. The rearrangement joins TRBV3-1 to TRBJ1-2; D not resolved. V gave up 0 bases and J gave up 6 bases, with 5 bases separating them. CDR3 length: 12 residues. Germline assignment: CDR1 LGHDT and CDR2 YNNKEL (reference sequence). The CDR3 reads CASSQDWNGYTF. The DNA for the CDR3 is TGTGCCAGCAGCCAAGACTGGAATGGCTACACCTTC.

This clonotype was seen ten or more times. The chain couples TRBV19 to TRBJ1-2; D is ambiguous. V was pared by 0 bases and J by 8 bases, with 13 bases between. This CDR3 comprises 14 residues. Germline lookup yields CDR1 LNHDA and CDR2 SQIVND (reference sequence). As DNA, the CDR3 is TGTGCCAGTAGTATAGATCTTGGGGAAGGCGGCTACACCTTC. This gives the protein CASSIDLGEGGYTF.

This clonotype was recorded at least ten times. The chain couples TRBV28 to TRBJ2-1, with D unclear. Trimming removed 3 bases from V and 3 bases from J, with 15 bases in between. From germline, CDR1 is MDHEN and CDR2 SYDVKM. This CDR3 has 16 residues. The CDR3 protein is CASSFFSWSDYNEQFF. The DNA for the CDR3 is TGTGCCAGCAGTTTTTTTAGCTGGTCGGACTACAATGAGCAGTTCTTC.

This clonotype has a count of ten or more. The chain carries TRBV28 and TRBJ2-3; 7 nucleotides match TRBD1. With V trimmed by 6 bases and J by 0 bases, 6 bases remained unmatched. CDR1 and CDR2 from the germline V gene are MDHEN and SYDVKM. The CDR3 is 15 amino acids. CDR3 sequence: CASSSRQGSTDTQYF. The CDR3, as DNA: TGTGCCAGCAGCAGCAGACAGGGAAGCACAGATACGCAGTATTTT.

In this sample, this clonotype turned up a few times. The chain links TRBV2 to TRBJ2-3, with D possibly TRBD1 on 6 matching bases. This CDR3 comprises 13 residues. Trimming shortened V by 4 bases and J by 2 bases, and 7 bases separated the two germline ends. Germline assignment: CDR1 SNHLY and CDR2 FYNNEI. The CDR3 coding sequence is TGTGCCAGCAGTGGACAGGCCACAGATACGCAGTATTTT. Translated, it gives CASSGQATDTQYF.

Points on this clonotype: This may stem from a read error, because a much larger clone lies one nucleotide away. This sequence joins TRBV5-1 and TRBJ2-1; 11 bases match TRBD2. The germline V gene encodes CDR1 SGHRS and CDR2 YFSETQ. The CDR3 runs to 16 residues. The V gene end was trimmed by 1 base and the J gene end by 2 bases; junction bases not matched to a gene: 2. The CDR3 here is CASSLTSGSAYNEQFF. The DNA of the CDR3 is TGCGCCAGCAGCTTGACTAGCGGGAGCGCCTACAATGAGCAGTTCTTC.

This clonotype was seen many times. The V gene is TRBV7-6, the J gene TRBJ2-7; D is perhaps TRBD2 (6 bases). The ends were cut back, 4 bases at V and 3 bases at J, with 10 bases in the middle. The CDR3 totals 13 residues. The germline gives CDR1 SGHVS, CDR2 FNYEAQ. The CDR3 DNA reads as TGTGCCAGCAGCTCCTCGACTAGCTACGAGCAGTACTTC. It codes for CASSSSTSYEQYF.

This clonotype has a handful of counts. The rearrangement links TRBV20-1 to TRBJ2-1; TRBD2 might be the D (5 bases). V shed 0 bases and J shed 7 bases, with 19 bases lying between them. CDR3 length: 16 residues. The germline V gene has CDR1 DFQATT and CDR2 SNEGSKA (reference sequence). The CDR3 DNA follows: TGCAGTGCTAGAGATGGTTCGAGGGCCGGGAAGAATGAGCAGTTCTTC. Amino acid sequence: CSARDGSRAGKNEQFF.

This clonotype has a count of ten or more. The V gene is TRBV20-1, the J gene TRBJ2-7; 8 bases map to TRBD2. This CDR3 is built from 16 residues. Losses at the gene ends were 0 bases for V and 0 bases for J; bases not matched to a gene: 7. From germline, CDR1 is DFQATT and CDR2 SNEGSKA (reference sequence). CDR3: CSARDAGLAGSYEQYF. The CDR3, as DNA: TGCAGTGCTAGAGATGCTGGGCTAGCGGGCTCCTACGAGCAGTACTTC.

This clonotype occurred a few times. The CDR3 DNA is TGTGCCAGCAGCGGCGGGACGGACTATGGCTACACCTTC. Residues: CASSGGTDYGYTF. The chain has TRBV9 and TRBJ1-2; D is possibly TRBD1 (5 bases). Germline CDR1 is SGDLS and CDR2 is YYNGEE. The germline V and J ends were trimmed by 3 bases and 3 bases, with 9 bases remaining between them. The CDR3 is made up of 13 amino acids.

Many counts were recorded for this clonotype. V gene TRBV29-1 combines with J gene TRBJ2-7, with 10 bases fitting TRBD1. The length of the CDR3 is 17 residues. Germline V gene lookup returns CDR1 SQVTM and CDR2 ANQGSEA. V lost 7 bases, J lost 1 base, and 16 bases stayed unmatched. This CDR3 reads CSALWVSRDRGSYEQYF. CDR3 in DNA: TGCAGCGCCCTATGGGTATCCCGGGACAGGGGATCCTACGAGCAGTACTTC.

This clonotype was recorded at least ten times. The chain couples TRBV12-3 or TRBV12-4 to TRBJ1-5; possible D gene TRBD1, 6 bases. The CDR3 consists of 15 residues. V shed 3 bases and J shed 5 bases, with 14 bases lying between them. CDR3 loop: CASSFPRDTHQPQHF. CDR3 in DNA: TGTGCCAGCAGTTTTCCCCGGGACACGCATCAGCCCCAGCATTTT.

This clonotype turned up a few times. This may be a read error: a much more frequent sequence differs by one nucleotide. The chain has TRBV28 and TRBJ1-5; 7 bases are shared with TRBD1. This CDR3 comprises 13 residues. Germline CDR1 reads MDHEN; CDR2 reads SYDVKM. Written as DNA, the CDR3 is TGTACCAGCAGTGACAGGGCCCGACAGCCCCAGCATTTT. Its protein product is CTSSDRARQPQHF. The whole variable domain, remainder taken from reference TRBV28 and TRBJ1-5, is DVKVTQSSRYLVKRTGEKVFLECVQDMDHENMFWYRQDPGLGLRLIYFSYDVKMKEKGDIPEGYSVSREKKERFSLILESASTNQTSMYLCTSSDRARQPQHFGDGTRLSIL.

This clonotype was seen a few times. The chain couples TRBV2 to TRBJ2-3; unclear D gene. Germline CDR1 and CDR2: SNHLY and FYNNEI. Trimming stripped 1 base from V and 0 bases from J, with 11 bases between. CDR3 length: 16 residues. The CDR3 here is CASSEGYFASTDTQYF. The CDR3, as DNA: TGTGCCAGCAGTGAAGGCTACTTCGCTAGCACAGATACGCAGTATTTT.

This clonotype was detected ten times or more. The CDR3 loop is CASSYLLNRGMNTEAFF. The CDR3 DNA reads as TGTGCCAGCAGTTATCTCCTCAACAGGGGGATGAACACTGAAGCTTTCTTT. The chain links TRBV6-1 to TRBJ1-1; 8 nucleotides agree with TRBD1. CDR1 and CDR2 (germline): MNHNS, SASEGT. The trim removed 5 bases at V and 0 bases at J, leaving 11 bases unmatched. CDR3 length: 17 residues.

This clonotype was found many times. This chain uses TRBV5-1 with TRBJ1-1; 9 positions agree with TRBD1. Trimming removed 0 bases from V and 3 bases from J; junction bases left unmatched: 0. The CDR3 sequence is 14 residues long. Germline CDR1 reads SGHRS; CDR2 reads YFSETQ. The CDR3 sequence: CASSLGDRDTEAFF. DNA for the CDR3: TGCGCCAGCAGCTTGGGGGACAGGGACACTGAAGCTTTCTTT.

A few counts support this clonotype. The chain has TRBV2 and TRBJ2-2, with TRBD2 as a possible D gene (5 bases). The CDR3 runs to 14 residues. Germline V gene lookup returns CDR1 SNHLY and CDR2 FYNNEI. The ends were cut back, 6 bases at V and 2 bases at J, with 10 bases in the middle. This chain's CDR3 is CASRSSRNTGELFF. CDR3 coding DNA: TGTGCCAGCAGATCTAGCAGAAACACCGGGGAGCTGTTTTTT.

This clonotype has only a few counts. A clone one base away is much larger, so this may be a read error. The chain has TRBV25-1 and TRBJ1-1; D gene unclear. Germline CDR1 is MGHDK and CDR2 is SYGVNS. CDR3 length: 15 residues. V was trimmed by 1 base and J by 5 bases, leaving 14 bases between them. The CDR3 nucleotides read TGTGCCAGCAGTGAATTGGACGGAGAGGAGACTGAAGCTTTCTTT. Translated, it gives CASSELDGEETEAFF.

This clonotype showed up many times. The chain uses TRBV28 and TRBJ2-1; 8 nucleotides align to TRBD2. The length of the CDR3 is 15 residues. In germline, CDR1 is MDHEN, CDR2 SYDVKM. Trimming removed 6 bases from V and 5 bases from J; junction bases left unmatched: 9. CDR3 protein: CASSNLREGHNEQFF. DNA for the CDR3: TGTGCCAGCAGCAATTTACGGGAGGGTCACAATGAGCAGTTCTTC.